A single sample is the source of the 32 T cell receptor beta chains below, sequenced in a study of cytomegalovirus exposure and HLA in healthy donors. A multiplex PCR was run with 60 Vbeta primers and 13 Jbeta primers. Sequencing was performed with immunoSEQ multiplex PCR; in TCRdb, only in-frame clones are kept and a portion is missing. The data show fewer than 85,000 clones, with around 76% seen just once and 5.5% to 7% held by the top ten. Specimen: PBMCs. These receptors were obtained from a man younger than 35 in good health and CMV-seropositive.

This clone came up a few times. The same CDR3 can be traced to other DNA sequences in this sample. CDR3 sequence (DNA): TGTGCCAGCAGCTTGGTCGGTACTGAAGCTTTCTTT. Translation: CASSLVGTEAFF. J is TRBJ1-1 and V is TRBV5-4; D unresolved. The V and J ends lost 0 bases and 5 bases respectively, with 5 bases between them. The CDR3 contains 12 residues. The germline V gene has CDR1 SGHNT and CDR2 YYREEE (reference sequence).

V gene TRBV5-4 combines with J gene TRBJ2-5; possibly TRBD2 for D (7 bases). The closer fit of TRBJ2-7 to the DNA end suggests the J call may be wrong. CDR1 SGHNT and CDR2 YYREEE come from the germline V gene (reference sequence). CDR3 length: 20 amino acids. CDR3 coding DNA: TGTGCCAGCAGCTGGGAGGGTCGGGGGTATCCCAGGGGAGGTCACTACGAGCAGTACTTC. It yields the protein CASSWEGRGYPRGGHYEQYF.

This sequence joins TRBV25-1 and TRBJ1-3, with no clear D. Germline V gene lookup returns CDR1 MGHDK and CDR2 SYGVNS. The V end lost 2 bases, the J end lost 0 bases, and 5 bases lay between the germline ends. CDR3 length: 14 amino acids. The CDR3 spells CASSEVNSGNTIYF. CDR3 coding DNA: TGTGCCAGCAGTGAAGTAAACTCTGGAAACACCATATATTTT. Based on the CDR3 plus reference TRBV25-1 and TRBJ1-3, the full variable domain is EADIYQTPRYLVIGTGKKITLECSQTMGHDKMYWYQQDPGMELHLIHYSYGVNSTEKGDLSSESTVSRIRTEHFPLTLESARPSHTSQYLCASSEVNSGNTIYFGEGSWLTVV.

Only a few counts were recorded for this clone. This sequence joins TRBV5-4 and TRBJ2-1; TRBD2 agrees at 7 bases. Unmatched junction bases numbered 7, after V lost 0 bases and J lost 4 bases. The length of the CDR3 is 16 residues. Germline lookup yields CDR1 SGHNT and CDR2 YYREEE (reference sequence). The DNA for the CDR3 is TGTGCCAGCAGCTTGGGGGGCGGGAGTAGGTACAATGAGCAGTTCTTC. This translates into CASSLGGGSRYNEQFF.

This chain connects TRBV7-3 to TRBJ2-7, with 9 bases that match TRBD2. This CDR3 contains 14 residues. Germline lookup yields CDR1 SGHTA and CDR2 FQGTGA. Trimming at V came to 4 bases and at J to 6 bases, leaving 7 bases not matched to a gene. In nucleotides, the CDR3 is TGTGCCAGCAGCTCCTACGCAGCGGGAGGCGAGCAGTACTTC. As protein: CASSSYAAGGEQYF.

The chain links TRBV19 to TRBJ1-1, with 7 positions matching TRBD1. Germline lookup yields CDR1 LNHDA and CDR2 SQIVND (reference sequence). CDR3 length: 15 amino acids. V trimming: 3 bases; J trimming: 5 bases; junction bases outside the gene matches: 9. CDR3 loop: CASSILGDSQTEAFF. In DNA form, the CDR3 reads TGTGCCAGTAGTATTCTGGGGGACAGCCAGACTGAAGCTTTCTTT.

This clone occurred a few times. J is TRBJ2-5 and V is TRBV5-4, with a possible D match to TRBD1 (6 bases). CDR1 and CDR2 (germline): SGHNT, YYREEE (reference sequence). Trimming left V 3 bases short and J 5 bases short, with 23 bases between. The CDR3 length is 17 residues. The CDR3 DNA sequence: TGTGCCAGCAGCTCGGGACCGGGACAAAGGCGGCACGAGACCCAGTACTTC. Residues: CASSSGPGQRRHETQYF.

This chain uses TRBV4-1 with TRBJ2-1, with D hard to call. This CDR3 has 13 residues. V lost 4 bases, J lost 6 bases, and 10 bases lay in between. Looked up from germline, CDR1 is MGHRA and CDR2 is YSYEKL. Here the CDR3 DNA reads TGCGCCAGCAGCCCCACTTTTTTCAATGAGCAGTTCTTC. Translating it yields CASSPTFFNEQFF.

This chain uses TRBV7-9 with TRBJ2-1, with D tentatively TRBD2 (7 bases). V was pared by 4 bases and J by 9 bases, with 22 bases between. This CDR3 spans 16 amino acids. Per the germline V gene, CDR1 is SEHNR and CDR2 is FQNEAQ (reference sequence). The CDR3 is CASSSANGGGTLEQFF. CDR3 DNA: TGTGCCAGCAGCTCCGCCAACGGCGGGGGCACACTTGAGCAGTTCTTC.

Only one count was recorded for this clone. The chain uses TRBV5-1 and TRBJ2-2; no firm D call. With 6 bases removed from V and 7 bases from J, the gap between germline ends came to 13 bases. Germline V gene lookup returns CDR1 SGHRS and CDR2 YFSETQ. The CDR3 extends over 13 amino acids. The DNA for the CDR3 is TGCGCCAGCAATTCCGGGTCCATCGGGGAGCTGTTTTTT. Its protein is CASNSGSIGELFF.

This chain joins TRBV6-5 and TRBJ1-4; tentatively, D is TRBD1 (5 bases). The CDR3 loop spans 16 amino acids. V lost 0 bases and J lost 7, with 15 bases in between. Germline V gives CDR1 MNHEY, CDR2 SVGAGI. The CDR3 coding sequence is TGTGCCAGCAGTTACTCTTCCTGGGGCGGTCGTGAAAAACTGTTTTTT. It yields the protein CASSYSSWGGREKLFF.

This chain uses TRBV9 with TRBJ1-3, with D unclear. CDR1 and CDR2 (germline): SGDLS, YYNGEE. This CDR3 has 14 amino acids. V was pared by 0 bases and J by 4 bases, with 8 bases between. The CDR3 DNA is TGTGCCAGCAGCGTAGGAGTCTCAGGAAACACCATATATTTT. It codes for CASSVGVSGNTIYF.

The rearrangement joins TRBV18 to TRBJ1-2, with TRBD1 identical over 7 bases. With V trimmed by 3 bases and J by 4 bases, 5 bases remained unmatched. From germline, CDR1 is KGHSH and CDR2 LQKENI. The length of the CDR3 is 14 residues. DNA of the CDR3: TGTGCCAGCTCACCTCAGACAGGGATCTATGGCTACACCTTC. Protein product: CASSPQTGIYGYTF.

Only one count was recorded for this clone. This sequence joins TRBV5-6 and TRBJ2-1; 11 nucleotides align to TRBD2. The germline V gene has CDR1 SGHDT and CDR2 YYEEEE. The CDR3 is made up of 16 amino acids. Unmatched junction bases numbered 5, after V lost 0 bases and J lost 6 bases. The CDR3 protein is CASSLGTSGSINEQFF. The CDR3 DNA sequence: TGTGCCAGCAGCTTGGGGACTAGCGGGTCTATCAATGAGCAGTTCTTC.

The chain links TRBV5-1 to TRBJ2-1; D possibly corresponds to TRBD2 (5 bases). The CDR3 is 16 amino acids. Germline assignment: CDR1 SGHRS and CDR2 YFSETQ. The V end was cut by 4 bases, the J end by 6 bases, with 20 bases between. The CDR3 nucleotides are TGCGCCAGCAGCCCTGGAGCGGACTCCTACAGCAATGAGCAGTTCTTC. Translated: CASSPGADSYSNEQFF.

The chain recombines TRBV19 with TRBJ2-7, with D perhaps TRBD1 (5 bases). Germline CDR1 is LNHDA and CDR2 is SQIVND (reference sequence). The germline V and J ends were trimmed by 6 bases and 4 bases, with 16 bases remaining between them. This CDR3 spans 14 amino acids. The CDR3 sequence: CASSPQGQRYEQYF. In DNA form, the CDR3 reads TGTGCCAGTAGCCCGCAGGGCCAGAGGTACGAGCAGTACTTC.

V is TRBV4-2 and J is TRBJ1-4; D remains unclear. CDR3 length: 11 residues. V lost 6 bases and J 10 bases, leaving 9 bases between the germline ends. Germline values: CDR1 LGHNA, CDR2 YNFKEQ. The CDR3 spells CASRREGKLFF. CDR3 sequence (DNA): TGTGCCAGCAGACGGGAGGGAAAACTGTTTTTT.

CDR3 loop: CASSFARSSDYEQYF. DNA for the CDR3: TGTGCCAGCAGCTTTGCTCGGTCGAGCGACTACGAGCAGTACTTC. The chain has TRBV11-2 and TRBJ2-7; D gene uncertain. From germline, CDR1 is SGHAT and CDR2 FQNNGV. V was trimmed by 3 bases and J by 3 bases, leaving 15 bases between them. The CDR3 consists of 15 residues.

The chain is built from TRBV7-9 and TRBJ1-1; D is possibly TRBD1 (5 bases). The CDR3 runs 15 residues. Germline assignment: CDR1 SEHNR and CDR2 FQNEAQ (reference sequence). V was shortened by 1 base and J by 3 bases, with 12 bases between the two germline ends. Here the CDR3 reads CASSLDLGVDTEAFF. CDR3 DNA: TGTGCCAGCAGCTTAGACTTAGGGGTGGACACTGAAGCTTTCTTT.

This clone was found a few times. The V and J genes are TRBV6-4 and TRBJ2-2, with a possible D match to TRBD2 (6 bases). Looked up from germline, CDR1 is MRHNA and CDR2 is SNTAGT. The V end lost 7 bases, the J end lost 3 bases, and 15 bases lay between the germline ends. The CDR3 covers 15 residues. The CDR3 DNA reads as TGTGCCAGCAAGGCCTACGGGAGCGACACCGGGGAGCTGTTTTTT. Translation gives CASKAYGSDTGELFF.

This clone was seen more than once but under ten times. The chain links TRBV9 to TRBJ2-3, with D uncertain. Trimming took 2 bases from V and 4 from J, leaving 8 bases between them. The V gene's germline CDR1 is SGDLS and CDR2 YYNGEE. CDR3 size: 13 residues. The CDR3 reads CASSVFRADTQYF. CDR3 nucleotides: TGTGCCAGCAGCGTTTTCCGGGCAGATACGCAGTATTTT.

The chain recombines TRBV6-5 with TRBJ2-2, with TRBD2 identical over 10 bases. Trimming cost V 2 bases and J 7 bases; bases outside gene matches: 4. Germline V gene lookup returns CDR1 MNHEY and CDR2 SVGAGI. This CDR3 region has 15 residues. CDR3 nucleotides: TGTGCCAGCAGTTACCTTAGCGGGAGGAACGGGGAGCTGTTTTTT. As protein: CASSYLSGRNGELFF.

The chain carries TRBV5-1 and TRBJ1-1, with D perhaps TRBD1 (5 bases). The germline V and J ends were trimmed by 4 bases and 10 bases, with 14 bases remaining between them. CDR1 is SGHRS and CDR2 is YFSETQ in the germline V gene. This CDR3 has 12 residues. The CDR3 here is CASSPTGVGAFF. CDR3 in DNA: TGCGCCAGCAGCCCCACGGGGGTGGGAGCTTTCTTT. The full variable domain, its missing parts supplied by reference TRBV5-1 and TRBJ1-1, is KAGVTQTPRYLIKTRGQQVTLSCSPISGHRSVSWYQQTPGQGLQFLFEYFSETQRNKGNFPGRFSGRQFSNSRSEMNVSTLELGDSALYLCASSPTGVGAFFGQGTRLTVV.

This clone was counted a single time. The rearrangement links TRBV18 to TRBJ1-5; 7 bases match TRBD1. Germline lookup yields CDR1 KGHSH and CDR2 LQKENI. The CDR3 is 15 residues long. V was clipped by 1 base and J by 4 bases; unmatched bases: 4. The CDR3 sequence: CASSPLTGVNQPQHF. The CDR3 DNA follows: TGTGCCAGCTCACCACTCACAGGGGTGAATCAGCCCCAGCATTTT.

The chain joins TRBV28 to TRBJ2-7; the D is unclear. CDR3 length equals 13 residues. Trimming took 5 bases from V and 2 from J, leaving 10 bases between them. Germline-derived CDR1 and CDR2 are MDHEN and SYDVKM. CDR3 protein: CASSDVAPYEQYF. CDR3 sequence (DNA): TGTGCCAGCAGTGATGTAGCACCCTACGAGCAGTACTTC.

The chain employs TRBV2 and TRBJ2-7; TRBD2 matches 12 bases. V trimming: 6 bases; J trimming: 2 bases; junction bases outside the gene matches: 17. The CDR3 is 19 residues long. Germline CDR1 and CDR2: SNHLY and FYNNEI. CDR3 sequence reads: CASSPRGTSGPEGAYEQYF. The DNA for the CDR3 is TGTGCCAGCAGCCCCCGCGGGACTAGCGGGCCCGAAGGGGCCTACGAGCAGTACTTC.

The chain uses TRBV6-1 and TRBJ1-5, with D unclear. The V and J ends lost 7 bases and 1 base respectively, with 8 bases between them. Germline values: CDR1 MNHNS, CDR2 SASEGT. This CDR3 spans 13 amino acids. This CDR3 is CASTLESNQPQHF. The CDR3, as DNA: TGTGCCAGCACCCTCGAGAGCAATCAGCCCCAGCATTTT.

This sequence joins TRBV25-1 and TRBJ2-3, with unresolved D. V gave up 1 base and J gave up 0 bases, with 8 bases separating them. CDR3 size: 15 residues. In germline, CDR1 is MGHDK, CDR2 SYGVNS. The CDR3 sequence is CASSESGPSTDTQYF. CDR3 sequence (DNA): TGTGCCAGCAGTGAATCAGGTCCTAGCACAGATACGCAGTATTTT.

V is TRBV2 and J is TRBJ1-2, with D uncertain. Germline loops: CDR1 SNHLY, CDR2 FYNNEI. Trimming pared 3 bases from V and 1 base from J, leaving 6 bases between. This CDR3 has 13 residues. CDR3 sequence: CASSDNSNYGYTF. The CDR3 region has the DNA TGTGCCAGCAGTGATAACAGTAACTATGGCTACACCTTC.

The chain couples TRBV6-5 to TRBJ2-7; D is perhaps TRBD1 (6 bases). This CDR3 is built from 11 residues. Germline V CDR1 and CDR2: MNHEY, SVGAGI. V lost 2 bases to trimming and J lost 7 bases, with 6 bases between them. CDR3: CASSYGQEQYF. In DNA, the CDR3 is TGTGCCAGCAGTTACGGACAGGAGCAGTACTTC.

This clone showed up just once. The chain is built from TRBV21-1 and TRBJ2-1; TRBD2, the table's D call, was not compared with the DNA. TRBV21-1 is assigned pseudogene status. The CDR3 runs 14 residues. CDR3 DNA sequence: TGTGCCAGAGAAGTTAGGAGACGGTACAATGAGCAGTTCTTC. Amino acids: CAREVRRRYNEQFF.

This clone was picked up a small number of times. The rearrangement links TRBV5-4 to TRBJ2-3; D not certain. CDR1 and CDR2 from the germline V gene are SGHNT and YYREEE (reference sequence). V shed 4 bases and J shed 6 bases, with 12 bases lying between them. This CDR3 is built from 13 residues. The CDR3: CASSVPGPDTQYF. The CDR3 DNA follows: TGTGCCAGCAGCGTGCCGGGTCCGGATACGCAGTATTTT.